This TCR beta chain was retrieved from a study of blood T cell repertoires in COVID-19. At the level of the study: Samples taken during acute and convalescent COVID-19 were collected in the United States, Italy and Spain. T cells, B-cell-depleted T cells, or PBMCs provided the cDNA or gDNA that served as material.

Original handling: Reference gene primers were amplified, and this amplification served to estimate nucleated cell counts. Assay used: immunoSEQ multiplex PCR; TCRdb lists only in-frame clones, some missing. The D gene and trimming were derived from the DNA, and the V and J assignments and clone size from that table. The repertoire holds 85,000 to 95,000 clones, with around 90% as singletons. Germline CDR1 SEHNR, CDR2 FQNEAQ (reference sequence). After removal of 0 bases from V and 0 bases from J, the junction contained 2 bases not matched to a gene. The CDR3 loop spans 16 amino acids. This clone was counted once.

This rearrangement joins TRBV7-9 to TRBJ1-2, with 9 bases lining up with TRBD1. The receptor comes from an elderly woman with acute or convalescent COVID-19. Sequenced sample: peripheral blood. The chain's CDR3 is CASSLAGQGANYGYTF. The CDR3 nucleotides read TGTGCCAGCAGCTTAGCGGGACAGGGAGCTAACTATGGCTACACCTTC.